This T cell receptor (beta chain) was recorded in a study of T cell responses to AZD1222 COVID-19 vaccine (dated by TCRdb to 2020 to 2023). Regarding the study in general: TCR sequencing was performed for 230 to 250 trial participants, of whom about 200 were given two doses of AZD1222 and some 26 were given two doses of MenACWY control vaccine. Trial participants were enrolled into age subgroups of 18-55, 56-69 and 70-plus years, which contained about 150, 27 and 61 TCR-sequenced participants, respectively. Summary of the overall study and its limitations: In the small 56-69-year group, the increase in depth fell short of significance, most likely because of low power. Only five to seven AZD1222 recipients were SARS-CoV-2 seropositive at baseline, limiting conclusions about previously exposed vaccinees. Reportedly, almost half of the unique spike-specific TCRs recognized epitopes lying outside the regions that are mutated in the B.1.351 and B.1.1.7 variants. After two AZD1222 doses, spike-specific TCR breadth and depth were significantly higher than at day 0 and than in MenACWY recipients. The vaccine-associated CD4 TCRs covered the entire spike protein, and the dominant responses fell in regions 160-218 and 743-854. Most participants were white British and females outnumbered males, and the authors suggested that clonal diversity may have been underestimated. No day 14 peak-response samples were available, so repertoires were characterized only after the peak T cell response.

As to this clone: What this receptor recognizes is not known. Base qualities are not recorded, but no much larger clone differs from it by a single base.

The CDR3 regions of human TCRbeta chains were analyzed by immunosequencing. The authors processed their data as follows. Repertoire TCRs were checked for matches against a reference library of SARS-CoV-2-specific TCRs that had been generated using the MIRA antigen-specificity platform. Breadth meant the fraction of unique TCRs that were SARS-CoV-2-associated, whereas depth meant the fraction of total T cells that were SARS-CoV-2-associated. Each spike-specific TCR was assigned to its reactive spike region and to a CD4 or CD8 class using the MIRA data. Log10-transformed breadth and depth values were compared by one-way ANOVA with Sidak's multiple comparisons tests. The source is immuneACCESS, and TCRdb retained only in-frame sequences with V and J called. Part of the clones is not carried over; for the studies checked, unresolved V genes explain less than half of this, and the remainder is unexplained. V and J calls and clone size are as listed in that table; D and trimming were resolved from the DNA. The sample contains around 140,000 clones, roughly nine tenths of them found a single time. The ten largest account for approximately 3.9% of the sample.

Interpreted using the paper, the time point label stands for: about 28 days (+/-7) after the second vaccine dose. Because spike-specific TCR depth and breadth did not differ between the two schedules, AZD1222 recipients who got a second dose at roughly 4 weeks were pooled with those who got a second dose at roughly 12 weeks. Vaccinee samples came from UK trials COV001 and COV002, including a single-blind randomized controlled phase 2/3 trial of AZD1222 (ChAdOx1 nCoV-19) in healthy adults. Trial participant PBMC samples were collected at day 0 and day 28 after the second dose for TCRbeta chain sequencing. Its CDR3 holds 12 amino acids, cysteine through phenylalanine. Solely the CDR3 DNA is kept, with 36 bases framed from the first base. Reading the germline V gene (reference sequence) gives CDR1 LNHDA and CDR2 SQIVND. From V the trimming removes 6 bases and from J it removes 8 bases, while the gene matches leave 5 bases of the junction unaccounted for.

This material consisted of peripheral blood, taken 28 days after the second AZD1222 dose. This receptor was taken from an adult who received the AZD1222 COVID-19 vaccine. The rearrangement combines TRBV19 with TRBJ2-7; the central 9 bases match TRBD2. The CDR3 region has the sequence CASSQREEKQYF. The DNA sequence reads TGTGCCAGTAGCCAGCGGGAGGAGAAGCAGTACTTC.